The 12 T cell receptor beta chains reported below all come from one sample, sequenced in a study of CD8 T cells in ankylosing spondylitis. Study results and caveats: A TCR beta motif of eight highly homologous variants appeared characteristic of ankylosing spondylitis blood.

Using its own MiXCR run on the 5' RACE reads, TCRdb lists one record per CDR3 protein. Among fewer than 400,000 distinct CDR3 sequences, 7.5% to 9% were seen once, and the ten largest hold approximately 15%. Antigens of these TCRs are unknown. What was sequenced was blood, either unsorted or a sorted T cell fraction (not recorded which). All receptors derive from a male donor with ankylosing spondylitis.

This chain links TRBV5-6 with TRBJ2-5; weak D call: TRBD1 (6 bases). The CDR3 is made up of 16 amino acids. The V gene lost 0 bases and the J gene lost 4 bases, with 16 bases spanning the gap. Germline lookup yields CDR1 SGHDT and CDR2 YYEEEE. CDR3 region: CASSLAIQGRGETQYF. DNA of the CDR3: TGTGCCAGCAGCTTGGCGATCCAGGGGCGTGGAGAGACCCAGTACTTC.

This clonotype has ten or more counts. The J gene is TRBJ1-3, the V gene TRBV5-4; D not resolved. V lost 0 bases, J lost 1 base, and 11 bases lay in between. The CDR3 has 16 amino acids. CDR1 is SGHNT, CDR2 YYREEE, per germline (reference sequence). The CDR3 here is CASSLGRESSGNTIYF. The DNA of the CDR3 is TGTGCCAGCAGCTTGGGCCGGGAGTCTTCTGGAAACACCATATATTTT.

This clonotype showed up just a few times. The CDR3 DNA sequence: TGCAGTGCGCTGGGGACGGGAAACACCGGGGAGCTGTTTTTT. This gives the protein CSALGTGNTGELFF. The chain couples TRBV20-1 to TRBJ2-2; possibly TRBD1 or TRBD2 for D (5 bases each). CDR3 length equals 14 residues. Germline CDR1 is DFQATT and CDR2 is SNEGSKA (reference sequence). V was pared by 6 bases and J by 2 bases, with 13 bases between.

The chain is built from TRBV20-1 and TRBJ2-1; 13 bases map to TRBD2. The CDR3 sequence is 17 residues long. Trimming took 5 bases from V and 8 from J; bases not matched to a gene: 15. Germline values: CDR1 DFQATT, CDR2 SNEGSKA (reference sequence). CDR3 DNA: TGCAGTGCTCAACTCGGACTAGCGGGAGAAGGGGGGCATGAGCAGTTCTTC. Protein product: CSAQLGLAGEGGHEQFF.

This chain connects TRBV7-6 to TRBJ1-2, with a possible D match to TRBD1 (5 bases). CDR3 length: 14 residues. Germline V gene sequence: CDR1 SGHVS, CDR2 FNYEAQ. Trimming removed 5 bases from V and 4 bases from J, with 14 bases in between. The DNA for the CDR3 is TGTGCCAGCAGCCCGACAGCTACCAGCTATGGCTACACCTTC. Its translation: CASSPTATSYGYTF.

This clonotype occurred many times. The chain links TRBV5-1 to TRBJ2-7; D uncertain. The CDR3 covers 15 residues. V lost 3 bases and J lost 2, with 15 bases in between. Germline values: CDR1 SGHRS, CDR2 YFSETQ. CDR3 coding DNA: TGCGCCAGCAGCTACCTCACCGGGTCTACCTACGAGCAGTACTTC. Amino acids: CASSYLTGSTYEQYF.

This clonotype was observed a few times. This rearrangement joins TRBV7-8 to TRBJ2-5; D remains unclear. The CDR3 contains 11 residues. From germline, CDR1 is SGHVS and CDR2 FQNEAQ. Trimming stripped 1 base from V and 13 bases from J, with 10 bases between. The CDR3 loop reads CASSLGTPVYF. In nucleotides, the CDR3 is TGTGCCAGCAGCTTAGGAACCCCAGTGTACTTC.

Ten or more counts support this clonotype. This chain connects TRBV7-3 to TRBJ2-1; 8 bases are shared with TRBD2. CDR3 length equals 17 residues. Trimming removed 5 bases from V and 11 bases from J; junction bases left unmatched: 20. The germline V gene encodes CDR1 SGHTA and CDR2 FQGTGA. CDR3 bases: TGTGCCAGCAGCCCTGCCGGCACTAGCGGACTCAGGGCTAAGCAGTTCTTC. Translation gives CASSPAGTSGLRAKQFF.

The table lists this clonotype with many counts. The chain joins TRBV7-2 to TRBJ2-7, with a tentative D call TRBD1 (7 bases). In germline, CDR1 is SGHTA, CDR2 FQGNSA. The CDR3 runs to 13 residues. V lost 5 bases and J lost 3, with 11 bases in between. CDR3 sequence reads: CASSPQGGYEQYF. CDR3 coding DNA: TGTGCCAGCAGCCCGCAGGGGGGCTACGAGCAGTACTTC.

J is TRBJ2-1 and V is TRBV5-5; TRBD2 might be the D (6 bases). The length of the CDR3 is 13 residues. Deletions cut 0 bases from V and 6 bases from J, with 7 bases between. Germline V gene data show CDR1 as SGHKS and CDR2 as YYEKEE (reference sequence). The CDR3: CASSLEAGNEQFF. For the CDR3, the DNA is TGTGCCAGCAGCTTGGAAGCGGGCAATGAGCAGTTCTTC.

As DNA, the CDR3 is TGTGCCAGCAGTTTAGGGGGCAGGGTCGGTAGAGCTTTCTTT. Translation gives CASSLGGRVGRAFF. The chain uses TRBV12-3 or TRBV12-4 and TRBJ1-1; weak D call: TRBD1 (5 bases). Trimming took off 1 base at V and 10 bases at J, with 16 bases between the two ends. This CDR3 contains 14 residues.

The table lists this clonotype with many counts. The CDR3 sequence: CSARDPLTAYEQYF. CDR3 sequence (DNA): TGCAGTGCTAGAGATCCGTTAACGGCCTACGAGCAGTACTTC. This rearrangement joins TRBV20-1 to TRBJ2-7; D gene uncertain. The germline V and J ends were trimmed by 0 bases and 2 bases, with 11 bases remaining between them. Germline V gene sequence: CDR1 DFQATT, CDR2 SNEGSKA (reference sequence). The CDR3 runs to 14 residues.